A selection of T cell receptor beta chains follows, all from one sample in a study of tumor-infiltrating lymphocytes in localized non-small cell lung cancer. The data were produced by immunoSEQ multiplex PCR, yet TCRdb's version contains in-frame clones alone and is incomplete. The sample includes 25,000 to 35,000 clones, approximately 85% of them seen just once. Sequenced input: lung tumor tissue. The receptors were gathered from a human donor with non-small cell lung cancer. The CDR3 runs from the conserved cysteine through the conserved F or W. A D gene is named only where the DNA matches it firmly. Clone size, where shown, is once, few, many, or a class for clones that have expanded.

>TRBJ2-2|NA|NA|TRBV18
TGTGCCAGCTCACCGGACGGTCTAAGATCCGGGGAGCTGTTTTTT
CASSPDGLRSGELFF
>TRBJ1-2|NA|NA|TRBV4-3
TGCGCCAGCAGCCAGCAGCAGGGCATCGGTGGCTACACCTTC
CASSQQQGIGGYTF
>TRBJ1-2|TRBD1|NA|TRBV4-2
TGTGCCAGCAGCCAACCGGACAGGGGATTTGGCTACACCTTC
CASSQPDRGFGYTF
>TRBJ2-7|TRBD2|NA|TRBV23-1
TGCGCCAGCAGTCAATCGACCAGCGGGGGGCCCGAGTGCTACGAGCAGTACTTC
CASSQSTSGGPECYEQYF
>TRBJ1-2|NA|NA|TRBV27
TGTGCCACCCCAGGGCAGACTAACTATGGCTACACCTTC
CATPGQTNYGYTF
>TRBJ1-2|TRBD1|NA|TRBV6-6
TGTGCCAGCAGTTACGGTACAGGGGGAAGTGGCTACACCTTC
CASSYGTGGSGYTF
>TRBJ2-3|NA|once|TRBV5-1
TGCGCCAGCAGCTTGGGTCCGGGGGAGTGGGATACGCAGTATTTT
CASSLGPGEWDTQYF
>TRBJ1-4|NA|NA|TRBV18
TGTGCCAGCTCACCACCGGGAGCTAATGAAAAACTGTTTTTT
CASSPPGANEKLFF
>TRBJ2-2|TRBD1|NA|TRBV9
TGTGCCAGCAGCACCAACAGGGGCCTGAACACCGGGGAGCTGTTTTTT
CASSTNRGLNTGELFF
>TRBJ1-1|TRBD1|NA|TRBV13
TGTGCCAGCAGCGTCCGTTTTACAGGGGGGAACACTGAAGCTTTCTTT
CASSVRFTGGNTEAFF
>TRBJ2-1|TRBD2|NA|TRBV7-8
TGTGCCAGCAGAATCACTAGCGGGGGTTACAATGAGCAGTTCTTC
CASRITSGGYNEQFF
>TRBJ1-5|NA|NA|TRBV15
TGTGCCACCAGCAGAGAAAGCAATCAGCCCCAGCATTTT
CATSRESNQPQHF
>TRBJ2-6|NA|NA|TRBV6-5
TGTGCCAGCACTGGGACCTACTCTGGGGCCAACGTCCTGACTTTC
CASTGTYSGANVLTF
>TRBJ2-5|TRBD2|NA|TRBV5-1
TGCGCCAGCAGCCCGGGACTAGCGGGGGGAGAGACCCAGTACTTC
CASSPGLAGGETQYF
>TRBJ2-1|NA|NA|TRBV4-2
TGTGCCAGCAGCGGCCTTCCACTTTTCTCCCCCATTACCAATGAGCAGTTCTTC
CASSGLPLFSPITNEQFF
>TRBJ1-5|NA|NA|TRBV6-5
TGTGCCAGCAGTTACAACAACAATCAGCCCCAGCATTTT
CASSYNNNQPQHF
>TRBJ2-2|NA|NA|TRBV5-4
TGTGCCAGCAGCCCGGTTGGGGGGCCGGGGACCGGGGAGCTGTTTTTT
CASSPVGGPGTGELFF
>TRBJ2-7|NA|NA|TRBV6-6
TGTGCCAGCAGGGCAAGAACCAACGAGCAGTACTTC
CASRARTNEQYF
>TRBJ1-4|NA|NA|TRBV19
TGTGCCAGTAGTATCGGGCGGTTTGCTAATGAAAAACTGTTTTTT
CASSIGRFANEKLFF
>TRBJ2-7|TRBD1|NA|TRBV11-2
TGTGCCAGCAGCCCCTACCTACAGGGGGACGACGAGCAGTACTTC
CASSPYLQGDDEQYF
>TRBJ1-2|NA|NA|TRBV11-2
TGTGCCAGCAGCTTGGGGTACGGTGGAGATGGCTACACCTTC
CASSLGYGGDGYTF
>TRBJ1-1|NA|NA|TRBV5-1
TGCGCCAGCAGCTTGGGAGGGGGGGAGGCCCTAACGAACACTGAAGCTTTCTTT
CASSLGGGEALTNTEAFF
>TRBJ1-6|NA|NA|TRBV10-3
TGTGCCATCAGTATAACCGGGACACCAGAGACTTTT
CAISITGTPETF
>TRBJ1-2|NA|NA|TRBV7-9
TGTGCCAGCAGCTTCGGCCTTTTGGGGAATAACTATGGCTACACCTTC
CASSFGLLGNNYGYTF
>TRBJ1-1|TRBD1|few|TRBV7-2
TGTGCCAGCAGCAATCAGGGGGCGCGCACTGAAGCTTTCTTT
CASSNQGARTEAFF
>TRBJ1-6|NA|NA|TRBV28
TGTGCCAGCAGTTTCTTGACGGTCTTCGGGAGGAATTCACCCCTCCACTTT
CASSFLTVFGRNSPLHF
>TRBJ2-3|NA|few|TRBV20-1
TGCAGTGCTATAAGGGATGATACGCAGTATTTT
CSAIRDDTQYF
>TRBJ2-7|NA|NA|TRBV7-3
TGTGCCAGCAGCCCCGGCCCACAGGGACTCTCCTACGAGCAGTACTTC
CASSPGPQGLSYEQYF
>TRBJ1-2|TRBD1|NA|TRBV4-3
TGCGCCAGCAGCCAAGTGGACAGGGCCAACTATGGCTACACCTTC
CASSQVDRANYGYTF
>TRBJ2-2|NA|NA|TRBV9
TGTGCCAGCAGCGGGACACTTCCGAACACCGGGGAGCTGTTTTTT
CASSGTLPNTGELFF
>TRBJ2-1|NA|few|TRBV6-1
TGTGCCAGCAGTACGGACAGTCAGTTCTTC
CASSTDSQFF
>TRBJ2-3|NA|NA|TRBV7-9
TGTGCCAGCAGCTTAGGGTTAGGATCGCAGTATTTT
CASSLGLGSQYF
>TRBJ2-3|NA|NA|TRBV7-9
TGTGCCAGCAGCTTAGTATTAGGGTCAACAGATACGCAGTATTTT
CASSLVLGSTDTQYF
>TRBJ2-5|TRBD1|NA|TRBV5-1
TGCGCCAGCAGCTGGGGACAGGGGGCAGGAGAGACCCAGTACTTC
CASSWGQGAGETQYF
>TRBJ2-7|TRBD1|NA|TRBV30
TGTGCCTGGAGTGCCGGGACAGGGCCCTACGAGCAGTACTTC
CAWSAGTGPYEQYF
>TRBJ1-2|NA|few|TRBV19
TGTGCCAGTACGGACCCCGGGCGGGGAAGGGGGAACTCTGGCTACACCTTC
CASTDPGRGRGNSGYTF
>TRBJ2-5|NA|NA|TRBV6-6
TGTGCCAGCAGTTACTCGATGGGACCGAGCGGGGAGACCCAGTACTTC
CASSYSMGPSGETQYF
>TRBJ2-7|NA|few|TRBV11-2
TGTGCCAGCAGCTTAGGCCCAGAGCAGTACTTC
CASSLGPEQYF
>TRBJ1-1|NA|few|TRBV29-1
TGCAGCGTTGTGAGGGGCAGGAACACTGAAGCTTTCTTT
CSVVRGRNTEAFF
>TRBJ2-7|NA|NA|TRBV7-9
TGTGCCAGCAGCCCCCGAGGCAGTCCATCCTACGAGCAGTACTTC
CASSPRGSPSYEQYF
>TRBJ2-2|NA|NA|TRBV5-1
TGCGCCAGCAGCTTGCCCGAAGGGGCTATCTTTACCGGGGAGCTGTTTTTT
CASSLPEGAIFTGELFF